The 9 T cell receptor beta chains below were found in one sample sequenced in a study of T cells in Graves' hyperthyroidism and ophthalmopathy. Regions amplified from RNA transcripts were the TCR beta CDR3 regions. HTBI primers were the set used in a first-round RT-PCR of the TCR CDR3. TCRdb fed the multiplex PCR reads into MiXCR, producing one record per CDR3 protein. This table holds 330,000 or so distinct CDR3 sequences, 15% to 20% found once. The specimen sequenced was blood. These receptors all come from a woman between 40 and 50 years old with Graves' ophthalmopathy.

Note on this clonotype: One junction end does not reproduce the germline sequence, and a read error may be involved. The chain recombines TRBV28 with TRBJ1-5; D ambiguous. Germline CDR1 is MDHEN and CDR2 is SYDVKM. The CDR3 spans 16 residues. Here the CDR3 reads CASSPPGGVINQPQYF. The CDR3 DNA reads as TGTGCCAGCAGCCCCCCTGGTGGGGTAATAAATCAGCCCCAATATTTT.

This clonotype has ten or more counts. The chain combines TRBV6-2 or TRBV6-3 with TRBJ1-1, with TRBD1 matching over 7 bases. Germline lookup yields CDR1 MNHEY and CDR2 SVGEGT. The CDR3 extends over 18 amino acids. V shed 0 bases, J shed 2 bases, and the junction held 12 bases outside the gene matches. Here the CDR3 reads CASSYSRQGLLENTEAFF. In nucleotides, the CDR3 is TGTGCCAGCAGTTACTCGAGACAGGGCCTCTTGGAAAACACTGAAGCTTTCTTT.

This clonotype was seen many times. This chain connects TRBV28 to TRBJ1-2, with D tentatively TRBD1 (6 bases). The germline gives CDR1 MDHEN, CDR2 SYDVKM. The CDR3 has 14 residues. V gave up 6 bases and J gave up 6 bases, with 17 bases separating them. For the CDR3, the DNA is TGTGCCAGCAGCTCAGGCCCAGGGGTCGATGGCTACACCTTC. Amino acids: CASSSGPGVDGYTF.

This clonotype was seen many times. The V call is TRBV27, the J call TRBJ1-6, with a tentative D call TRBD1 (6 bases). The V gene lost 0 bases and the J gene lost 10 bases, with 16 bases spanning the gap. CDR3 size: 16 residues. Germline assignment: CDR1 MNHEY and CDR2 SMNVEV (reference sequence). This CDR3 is CASSLSSGHKTSPLHF. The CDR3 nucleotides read TGTGCCAGCAGTTTATCGTCGGGACACAAAACATCACCCCTCCACTTT.

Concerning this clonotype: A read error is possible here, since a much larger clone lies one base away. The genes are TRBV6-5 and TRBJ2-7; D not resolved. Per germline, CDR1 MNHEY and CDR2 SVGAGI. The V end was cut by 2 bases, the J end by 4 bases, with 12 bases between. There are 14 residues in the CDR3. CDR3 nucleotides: TGTGCCAGCAGTTACGACAAAGCACCTTACGAGCAGTACTTC. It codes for CASSYDKAPYEQYF.

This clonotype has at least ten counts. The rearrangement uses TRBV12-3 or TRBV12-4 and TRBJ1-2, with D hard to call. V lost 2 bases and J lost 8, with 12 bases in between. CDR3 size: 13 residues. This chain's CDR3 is CASSLKRSSGYTF. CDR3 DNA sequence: TGTGCCAGCAGTTTAAAGCGCAGCTCGGGCTACACCTTC.

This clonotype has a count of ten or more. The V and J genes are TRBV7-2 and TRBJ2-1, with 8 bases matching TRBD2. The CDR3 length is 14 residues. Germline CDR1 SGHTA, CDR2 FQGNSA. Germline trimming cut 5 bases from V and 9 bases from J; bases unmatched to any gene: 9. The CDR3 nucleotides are TGTGCCAGCAGCGCAAGCGGGAGCAGAAGTGAGCAGTTCTTC. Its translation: CASSASGSRSEQFF.

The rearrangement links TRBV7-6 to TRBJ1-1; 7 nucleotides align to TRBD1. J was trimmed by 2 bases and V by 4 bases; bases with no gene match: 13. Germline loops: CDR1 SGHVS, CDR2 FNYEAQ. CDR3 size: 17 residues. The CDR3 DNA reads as TGTGCCAGCAGCTATGGGACAGACCTCCGTGGTAACACTGAAGCTTTCTTT. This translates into CASSYGTDLRGNTEAFF.

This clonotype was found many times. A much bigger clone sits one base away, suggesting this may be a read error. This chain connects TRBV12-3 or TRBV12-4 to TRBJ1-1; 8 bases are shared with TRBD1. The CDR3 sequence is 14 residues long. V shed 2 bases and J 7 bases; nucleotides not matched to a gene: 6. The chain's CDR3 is CASSLSDRGGEAFF. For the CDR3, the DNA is TGTGCCAGCAGTTTAAGTGACAGGGGCGGTGAAGCTTTCTTT.